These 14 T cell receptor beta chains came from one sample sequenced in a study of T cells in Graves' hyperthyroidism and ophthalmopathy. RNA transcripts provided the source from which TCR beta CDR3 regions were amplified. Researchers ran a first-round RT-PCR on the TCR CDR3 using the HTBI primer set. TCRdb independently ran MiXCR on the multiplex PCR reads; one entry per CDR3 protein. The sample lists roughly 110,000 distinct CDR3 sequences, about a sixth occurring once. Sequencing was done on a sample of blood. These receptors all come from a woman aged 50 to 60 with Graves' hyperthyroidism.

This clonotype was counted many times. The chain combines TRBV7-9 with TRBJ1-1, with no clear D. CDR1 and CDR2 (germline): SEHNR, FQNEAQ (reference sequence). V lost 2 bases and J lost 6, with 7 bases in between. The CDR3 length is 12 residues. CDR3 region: CASSLLTSEAFF. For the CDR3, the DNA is TGTGCCAGCAGCTTACTCACATCTGAAGCTTTCTTT.

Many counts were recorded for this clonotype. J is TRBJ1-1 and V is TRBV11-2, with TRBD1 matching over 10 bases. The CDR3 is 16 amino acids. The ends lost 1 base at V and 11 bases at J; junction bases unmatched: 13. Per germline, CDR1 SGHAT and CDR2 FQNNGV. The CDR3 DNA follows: TGTGCCAGCAGCTTAGTACTGACCCGGGACAGGGGTTGGGCTTTCTTT. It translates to CASSLVLTRDRGWAFF. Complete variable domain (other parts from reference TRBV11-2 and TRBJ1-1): EAGVAQSPRYKIIEKRQSVAFWCNPISGHATLYWYQQILGQGPKLLIQFQNNGVVDDSQLPKDRFSAERLKGVDSTLKIQPAKLEDSAVYLCASSLVLTRDRGWAFFGQGTRLTVV.

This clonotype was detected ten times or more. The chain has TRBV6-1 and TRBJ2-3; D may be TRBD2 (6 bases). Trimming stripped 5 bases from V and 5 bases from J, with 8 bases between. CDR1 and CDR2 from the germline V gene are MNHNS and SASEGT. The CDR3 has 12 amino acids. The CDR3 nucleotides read TGTGCCAGCAGTTCGGAGGGAGATACGCAGTATTTT. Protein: CASSSEGDTQYF.

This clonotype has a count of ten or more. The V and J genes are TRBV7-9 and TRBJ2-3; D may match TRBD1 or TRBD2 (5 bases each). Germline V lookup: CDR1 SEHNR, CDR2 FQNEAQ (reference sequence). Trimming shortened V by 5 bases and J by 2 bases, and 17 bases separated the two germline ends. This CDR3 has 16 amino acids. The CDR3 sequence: CASSPRGDYPTDTQYF. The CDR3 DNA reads TGTGCCAGCAGCCCCAGAGGGGATTACCCCACAGATACGCAGTATTTT.

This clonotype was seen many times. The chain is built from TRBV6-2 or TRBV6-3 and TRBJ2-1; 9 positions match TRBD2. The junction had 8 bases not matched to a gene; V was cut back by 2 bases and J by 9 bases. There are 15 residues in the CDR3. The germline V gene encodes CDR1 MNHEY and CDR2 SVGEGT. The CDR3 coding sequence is TGTGCCAGCAGTTACATTAGCGGGAGTGAGGGTGAGCAGTTCTTC. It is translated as CASSYISGSEGEQFF.

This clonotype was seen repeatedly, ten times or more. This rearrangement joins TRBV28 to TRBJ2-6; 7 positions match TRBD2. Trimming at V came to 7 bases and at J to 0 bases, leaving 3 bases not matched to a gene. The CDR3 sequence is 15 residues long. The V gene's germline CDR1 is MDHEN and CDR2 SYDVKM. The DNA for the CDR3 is TGTGCCAGCATGGGGGGGAGCTCTGGGGCCAACGTCCTGACTTTC. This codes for CASMGGSSGANVLTF.

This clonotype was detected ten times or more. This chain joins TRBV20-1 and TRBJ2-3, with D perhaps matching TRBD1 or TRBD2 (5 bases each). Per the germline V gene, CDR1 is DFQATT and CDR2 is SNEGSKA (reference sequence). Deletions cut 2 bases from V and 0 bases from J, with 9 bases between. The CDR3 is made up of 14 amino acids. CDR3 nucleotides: TGCAGTGCTAGACGGGGCGGGAGCACAGATACGCAGTATTTT. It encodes CSARRGGSTDTQYF.

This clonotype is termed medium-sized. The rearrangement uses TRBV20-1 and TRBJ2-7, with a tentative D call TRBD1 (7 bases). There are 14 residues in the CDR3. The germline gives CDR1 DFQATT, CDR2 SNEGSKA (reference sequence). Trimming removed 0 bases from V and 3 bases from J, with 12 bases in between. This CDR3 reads CSARDPGGHYEQYF. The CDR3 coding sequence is TGCAGTGCTAGAGATCCAGGGGGGCACTACGAGCAGTACTTC.

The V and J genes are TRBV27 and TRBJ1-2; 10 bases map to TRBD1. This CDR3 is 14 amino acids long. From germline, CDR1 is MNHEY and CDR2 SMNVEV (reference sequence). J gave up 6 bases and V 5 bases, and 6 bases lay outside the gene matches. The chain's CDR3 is CASSLTGGANGYTF. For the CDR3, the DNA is TGTGCCAGCAGTCTGACAGGGGGCGCGAATGGCTACACCTTC.

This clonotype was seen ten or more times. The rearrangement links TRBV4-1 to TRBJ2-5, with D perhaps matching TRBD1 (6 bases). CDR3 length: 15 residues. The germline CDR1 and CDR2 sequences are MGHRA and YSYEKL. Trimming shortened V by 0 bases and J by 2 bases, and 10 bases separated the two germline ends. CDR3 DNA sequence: TGCGCCAGCAGCCAAGACTATGGACAGCAAGAGACCCAGTACTTC. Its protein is CASSQDYGQQETQYF.

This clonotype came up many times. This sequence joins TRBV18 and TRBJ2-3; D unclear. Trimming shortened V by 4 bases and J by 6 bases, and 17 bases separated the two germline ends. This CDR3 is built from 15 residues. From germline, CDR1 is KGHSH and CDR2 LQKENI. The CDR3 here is CASSRRQVETDTQYF. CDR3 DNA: TGTGCCAGCTCACGACGGCAGGTTGAGACGGATACGCAGTATTTT.

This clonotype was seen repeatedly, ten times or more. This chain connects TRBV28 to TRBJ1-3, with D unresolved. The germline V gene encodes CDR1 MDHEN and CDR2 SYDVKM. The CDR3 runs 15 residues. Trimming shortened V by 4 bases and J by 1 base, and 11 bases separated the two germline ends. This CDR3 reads CASSSHDGSGNTIYF. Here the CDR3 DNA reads TGTGCCAGCAGTTCTCACGACGGATCTGGAAACACCATATATTTT.

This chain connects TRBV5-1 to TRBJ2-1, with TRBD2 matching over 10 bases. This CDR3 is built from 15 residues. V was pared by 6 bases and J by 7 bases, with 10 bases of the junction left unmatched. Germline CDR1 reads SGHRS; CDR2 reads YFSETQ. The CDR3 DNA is TGCGCCAGCACCCCTAGCGGGAGTAATAGGAATGAGCAGTTCTTC. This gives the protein CASTPSGSNRNEQFF.

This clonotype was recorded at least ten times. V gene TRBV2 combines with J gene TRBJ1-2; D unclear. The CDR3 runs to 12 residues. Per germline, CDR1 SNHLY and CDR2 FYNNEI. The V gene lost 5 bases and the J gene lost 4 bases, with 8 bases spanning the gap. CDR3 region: CASSMKTYGYTF. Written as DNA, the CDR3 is TGTGCCAGCAGTATGAAGACCTATGGCTACACCTTC. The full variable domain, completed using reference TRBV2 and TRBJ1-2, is EPEVTQTPSHQVTQMGQEVILRCVPISNHLYFYWYRQILGQKVEFLVSFYNNEISEKSEIFDDQFSVERPDGSNFTLKIRSTKLEDSAMYFCASSMKTYGYTFGSGTRLTVV.